The subject of this entry is one T cell receptor (beta chain). The limits of the CDR3 on the DNA are not certain, so only TCRdb's listed CDR3 is given. CDR1 is SGHAT, CDR2 FQNNGV, per germline. The CDR3 length is 15 residues, termini included. The data stem from a study of CDR3 diversity in severe acne. TCRdb analysed the PCR reads with MiXCR anew, one entry per CDR3 protein. The sample holds 89,000 or so distinct CDR3 sequences, about 52% seen once. This receptor was identified in a male donor in good health, serving as a control. Sequencing was carried out using blood. V gene TRBV11-2 combines with J gene TRBJ2-2; the table gives TRBD1 as D, unverified against the DNA. The CDR3 is CASSFGPGFTGELFF.